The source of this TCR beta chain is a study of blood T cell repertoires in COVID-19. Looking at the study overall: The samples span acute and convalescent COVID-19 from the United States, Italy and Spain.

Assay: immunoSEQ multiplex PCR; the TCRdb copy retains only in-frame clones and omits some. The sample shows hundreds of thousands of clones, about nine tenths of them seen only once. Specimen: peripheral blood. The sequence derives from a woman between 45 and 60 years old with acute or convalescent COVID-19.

Here the CDR3 reads CASSLERSSSGNTIYF. In nucleotides, the CDR3 is TGCGCCAGCAGCTTGGAGAGATCGAGCTCTGGAAACACCATATATTTT. The gene calls are TRBV5-1 and TRBJ1-3; D gene unclear. The germline gives CDR1 SGHRS, CDR2 YFSETQ. This CDR3 is built from 16 residues. The germline V and J ends were trimmed by 0 bases and 0 bases, with 10 bases remaining between them.